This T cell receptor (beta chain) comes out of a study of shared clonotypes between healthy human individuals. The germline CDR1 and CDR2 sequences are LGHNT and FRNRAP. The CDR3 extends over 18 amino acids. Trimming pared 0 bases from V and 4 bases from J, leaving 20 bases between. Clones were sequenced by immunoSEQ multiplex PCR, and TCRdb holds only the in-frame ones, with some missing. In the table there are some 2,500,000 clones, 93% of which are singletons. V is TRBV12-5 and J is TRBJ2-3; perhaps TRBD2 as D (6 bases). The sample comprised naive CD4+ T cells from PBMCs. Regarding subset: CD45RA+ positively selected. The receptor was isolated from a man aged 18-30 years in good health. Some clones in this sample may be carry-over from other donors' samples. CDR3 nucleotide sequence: TGTGCTAGTGGTTTGGTGACATACCTGAGGGAGGTGTCAGATACGCAGTATTTT. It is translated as CASGLVTYLREVSDTQYF.